What follows describes a single T cell receptor beta chain. Clones were read by immunoSEQ multiplex PCR, and TCRdb kept only the in-frame ones, dropping some. This table has roughly 41,000 clones, around 91% appearing once. The data stem from a study of OX40 agonist ivuxolimab in advanced cancers. Across the whole study: At doses from 0.01 to 10 mg/kg, patients were given intravenous ivuxolimab every 2 weeks. Three patients responded partially, comprising one with hepatocellular carcinoma and two with cutaneous melanoma.

This CDR3 spans 15 amino acids. Unmatched junction bases numbered 9, after V lost 4 bases and J lost 4 bases. Per germline, CDR1 SGDLS and CDR2 YYNGEE. The gene calls are TRBV9 and TRBJ2-3, with TRBD2 matching 7 bases. The specimen was CD4+ or CD8+ T cells sorted from blood, collected in a trial of the OX40 agonist ivuxolimab. The TCR was taken from an adult with an advanced solid tumor such as melanoma, head and neck, liver or kidney cancer. For the CDR3, the DNA is TGTGCCAGCAGCTTCTCTGGGGGGGAGGCAGATACGCAGTATTTT. It is translated as CASSFSGGEADTQYF.